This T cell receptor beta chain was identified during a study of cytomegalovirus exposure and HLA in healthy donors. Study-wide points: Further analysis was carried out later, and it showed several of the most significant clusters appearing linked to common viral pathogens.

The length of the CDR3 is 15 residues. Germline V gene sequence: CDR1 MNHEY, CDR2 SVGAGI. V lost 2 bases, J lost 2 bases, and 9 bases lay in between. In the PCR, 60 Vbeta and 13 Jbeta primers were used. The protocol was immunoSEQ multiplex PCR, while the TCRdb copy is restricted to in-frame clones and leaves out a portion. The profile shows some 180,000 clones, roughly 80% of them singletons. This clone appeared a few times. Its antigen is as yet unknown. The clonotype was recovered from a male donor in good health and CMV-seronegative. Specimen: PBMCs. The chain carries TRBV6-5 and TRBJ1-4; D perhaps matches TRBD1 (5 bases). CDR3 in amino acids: CASSYDRDTNEKLFF. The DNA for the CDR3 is TGTGCCAGCAGTTACGACAGAGATACTAATGAAAAACTGTTTTTT.